These T cell receptor beta chains were read from a single sample in a study of neurological immune-mediated disorders. TCRdb re-analysed the 5' RACE reads in MiXCR, keeping a single row per CDR3 protein. The sample carries about 44,000 distinct CDR3 sequences, just under 6.5% recorded once. Material: CD4+ T cells from blood. The receptors shown here come from a woman in her 40s in good health. Both conserved end residues are part of each CDR3. Each record gives: clone size, V gene, J gene, D gene, CDR3 protein, CDR3 DNA. A D gene is named only where the DNA matches it firmly. The size of a clone is reported for some rows only, either as once, few or many, or as a class for expanded clones.

>medium-sized|TRBV3-1|TRBJ2-1|TRBD2
CASSSRVAGGGNEQFF
TGTGCCAGCAGCTCCCGCGTCGCGGGAGGCGGAAATGAGCAGTTCTTC
>.|TRBV27|TRBJ2-6|.
CASSLGQSGANVLTF
TGTGCCAGCAGTTTAGGACAATCTGGGGCCAACGTCCTGACTTTC
>many|TRBV28|TRBJ2-2|TRBD1
CASSFSGTGNTGELFF
TGTGCCAGCAGCTTCTCTGGGACAGGGAACACCGGGGAGCTGTTTTTT
>many|TRBV5-1|TRBJ2-5|.
CASSLEGGPIETQYF
TGCGCCAGCAGCTTGGAGGGCGGGCCGATAGAGACCCAGTACTTC
>many|TRBV15|TRBJ2-5|TRBD1
CATSRTGNQETQYF
TGTGCCACCAGCAGGACAGGGAATCAAGAGACCCAGTACTTC
>.|TRBV6-6|TRBJ1-5|TRBD1
CASRGGQGAGQPQHF
TGTGCCAGCAGGGGGGGACAGGGGGCGGGTCAGCCCCAGCATTTT
>many|TRBV28|TRBJ2-2|.
CASSKGGGFTGELFF
TGTGCCAGCAGCAAGGGGGGGGGGTTCACCGGGGAGCTGTTTTTT
>many|TRBV5-6|TRBJ2-3|.
CASSPDSDTQYF
TGTGCCAGCAGCCCCGACAGTGATACGCAGTATTTT
>many|TRBV12-3/TRBV12-4|TRBJ2-2|.
CASSFEQFIGELFF
TGTGCCAGCAGTTTTGAACAGTTCATCGGGGAGCTGTTTTTT
>many|TRBV3-1|TRBJ1-1|.
CASSQDRQSTNTEAFF
TGTGCCAGCAGCCAAGATCGGCAGAGCACTAACACTGAAGCTTTCTTT
>many|TRBV18|TRBJ1-1|.
CASSPAQNTEAFF
TGTGCCAGCTCACCGGCACAGAACACTGAAGCTTTCTTT
>many|TRBV27|TRBJ2-2|.
CASSLFGRGNTGELFF
TGTGCCAGCAGTTTATTCGGCAGGGGGAACACCGGGGAGCTGTTTTTT
>many|TRBV28|TRBJ2-5|TRBD1
CASSPTGGEETQYF
TGTGCCAGCAGTCCGACAGGGGGGGAAGAGACCCAGTACTTC
>.|TRBV20-1|TRBJ2-1|TRBD2
CSASRLAGGYNEQFF
TGCAGTGCTTCCCGACTAGCGGGGGGATACAATGAGCAGTTCTTC
>many|TRBV5-1|TRBJ2-7|TRBD2
CASSPVAGVYEQYF
TGCGCCAGCAGCCCGGTAGCGGGAGTCTACGAGCAGTACTTC
>many|TRBV10-2|TRBJ2-1|TRBD1
CASNPGQGILGRFF
TGCGCCAGCAACCCGGGACAGGGTATCCTGGGGCGGTTCTTC
>many|TRBV5-1|TRBJ2-2|TRBD2
CASSLGLVMNTGELFF
TGCGCCAGCAGCCTCGGACTAGTTATGAACACCGGGGAGCTGTTTTTT
>many|TRBV6-1|TRBJ1-3|.
CASSEAPTGIGNTIYF
TGTGCCAGCAGTGAAGCTCCGACAGGAATCGGAAACACCATATATTTT
>many|TRBV6-5|TRBJ2-1|.
CASSYQRALRYNEQFF
TGTGCCAGCAGTTACCAAAGGGCACTCCGATACAATGAGCAGTTCTTC
>many|TRBV27|TRBJ2-5|TRBD2
CASRPIPPGLAGGNKTQYF
TGTGCCAGCAGACCCATACCCCCGGGACTAGCGGGAGGAAATAAGACCCAGTACTTC
>many|TRBV7-8|TRBJ2-5|TRBD2
CASSPYQLAGGKETQYF
TGTGCCAGCAGCCCGTACCAACTAGCGGGAGGGAAAGAGACCCAGTACTTC
>many|TRBV5-1|TRBJ2-7|.
CASRINVDTYEQYF
TGCGCCAGCAGGATCAACGTTGATACCTACGAGCAGTACTTC
>many|TRBV7-9|TRBJ1-4|TRBD1
CASSDRDRGHEKLFF
TGTGCCAGCAGCGACCGGGACAGGGGGCACGAAAAACTGTTTTTT
>many|TRBV9|TRBJ2-7|TRBD2
CASSRGLAGLAYEQYF
TGTGCCAGCAGCAGAGGACTAGCGGGCCTGGCCTACGAGCAGTACTTC
>.|TRBV6-6|TRBJ1-1|.
CASSTLGNTEAFF
TGTGCCAGCAGTACCCTGGGGAACACTGAAGCTTTCTTT
>many|TRBV4-2|TRBJ2-7|.
CASSQEGSYEQYF
TGTGCCAGCAGCCAAGAAGGGTCCTACGAGCAGTACTTC
>many|TRBV10-3|TRBJ2-7|TRBD2
CAISPTSVTYEQYF
TGTGCCATCAGCCCGACTAGCGTCACCTACGAGCAGTACTTC
>many|TRBV5-1|TRBJ2-7|.
CASSLLSYEQYF
TGCGCCAGCAGCTTACTATCCTACGAGCAGTACTTC
>many|TRBV5-1|TRBJ1-5|.
CASSLGAGGDQPQHF
TGCGCCAGCAGCTTGGGGGCTGGGGGCGATCAGCCCCAGCATTTT
>many|TRBV20-1|TRBJ2-1|TRBD2
CSASFWGRGNEQFF
TGCAGTGCTAGCTTTTGGGGGAGGGGCAATGAGCAGTTCTTC
>many|TRBV20-1|TRBJ2-5|TRBD2
CSARDAWSSGNQETQYF
TGCAGTGCTAGAGATGCTTGGTCTAGCGGTAACCAAGAGACCCAGTACTTC
>many|TRBV12-3/TRBV12-4|TRBJ2-7|.
CASSVYYEQYF
TGTGCCAGCAGTGTATACTACGAGCAGTACTTC
>many|TRBV29-1|TRBJ2-2|.
CSVAGRANTGELFF
TGCAGCGTTGCGGGCCGGGCGAACACCGGGGAGCTGTTTTTT
>many|TRBV10-3|TRBJ2-3|TRBD1
CAITGQGFTDTQYF
TGTGCCATCACCGGACAGGGGTTCACAGATACGCAGTATTTT
>many|TRBV20-1|TRBJ2-5|TRBD1
CSATRQGTQYF
TGCAGTGCTACTCGACAGGGGACCCAGTACTTC
>.|TRBV29-1|TRBJ1-1|.
CSVDPDTLNTEAFF
TGCAGCGTTGACCCGGACACCCTGAACACTGAAGCTTTCTTT
>many|TRBV20-1|TRBJ2-5|TRBD2
CSAPPPSGRVAETQYF
TGCAGTGCTCCCCCGCCTAGCGGGAGGGTGGCGGAGACCCAGTACTTC
>many|TRBV20-1|TRBJ1-4|.
CSAASTVEKLFF
TGCAGTGCTGCCTCGACCGTTGAAAAACTGTTTTTT
>.|TRBV28|TRBJ2-5|.
CTSSSLGVETQYF
TGTACAAGCAGTTCCCTCGGGGTAGAGACCCAGTACTTC
>many|TRBV20-1|TRBJ2-1|TRBD2
CSAWVGRAWNEQFF
TGCAGTGCCTGGGTCGGGAGGGCCTGGAATGAGCAGTTCTTC
>medium-sized|TRBV4-2|TRBJ2-5|.
CASSQGPESETQYF
TGTGCCAGCAGCCAAGGCCCAGAGTCGGAGACCCAGTACTTC
>many|TRBV28|TRBJ2-5|.
CASSGQPAETQYF
TGTGCCAGCAGTGGTCAGCCGGCGGAGACCCAGTACTTC
>many|TRBV5-6|TRBJ2-4|TRBD2
CASSLGLAGARNIQYF
TGTGCCAGCAGCCTTGGATTGGCGGGAGCTAGAAACATTCAGTACTTC
>many|TRBV12-3/TRBV12-4|TRBJ1-1|TRBD1
CASSPGQGMNTEAFF
TGTGCCAGCAGTCCGGGACAGGGGATGAACACTGAAGCTTTCTTT
>many|TRBV5-1|TRBJ2-5|.
CASSLTSSQETQYF
TGCGCCAGCAGCCTAACTAGTAGTCAAGAGACCCAGTACTTC
>many|TRBV5-1|TRBJ2-7|.
CASSLEDSRGYEQYF
TGCGCCAGCAGCTTGGAAGATAGCAGGGGCTACGAGCAGTACTTC
>many|TRBV15|TRBJ1-3|TRBD1
CATSSSGGADTIYF
TGTGCCACCAGCAGTTCAGGGGGCGCAGACACCATATATTTT
>many|TRBV14|TRBJ2-1|TRBD2
CASSLLAGGHYNEQFF
TGTGCCAGCAGCCTCCTTGCGGGAGGGCACTACAATGAGCAGTTCTTC
>many|TRBV7-2|TRBJ2-5|.
CASSSHVLETQYF
TGTGCCAGCAGCTCCCACGTTCTTGAGACCCAGTACTTC
>many|TRBV12-3/TRBV12-4|TRBJ2-2|TRBD2
CASSFSGRGTGELFF
TGTGCCAGCAGTTTCAGCGGGAGAGGGACCGGGGAGCTGTTTTTT
>many|TRBV20-1|TRBJ1-5|.
CSARDLGGWGINQPQHF
TGCAGTGCTAGAGATCTAGGAGGCTGGGGGATTAATCAGCCCCAGCATTTT
>many|TRBV4-2|TRBJ2-2|TRBD2
CASSRTSGSSGELFF
TGTGCCAGCAGCCGCACTAGCGGGAGCTCCGGGGAGCTGTTTTTT
>many|TRBV10-1|TRBJ1-1|TRBD1
CASRPTGDTEAFF
TGCGCCAGCAGGCCTACAGGGGACACTGAAGCTTTCTTT
>many|TRBV12-3/TRBV12-4|TRBJ1-4|.
CASSTTGTRNEKLFF
TGTGCCAGCAGTACCACCGGGACCAGAAATGAAAAACTGTTTTTT
>many|TRBV20-1|TRBJ1-2|.
CSARDDNNYGYTF
TGCAGTGCTAGAGATGACAATAACTATGGCTACACCTTC
>many|TRBV15|TRBJ1-1|.
CATSRDAEEAFF
TGTGCCACCAGCAGAGATGCAGAAGAAGCTTTCTTT
>many|TRBV29-1|TRBJ2-1|TRBD2
CSVTGLAGPNEQFF
TGCAGCGTGACGGGACTAGCGGGACCCAATGAGCAGTTCTTC